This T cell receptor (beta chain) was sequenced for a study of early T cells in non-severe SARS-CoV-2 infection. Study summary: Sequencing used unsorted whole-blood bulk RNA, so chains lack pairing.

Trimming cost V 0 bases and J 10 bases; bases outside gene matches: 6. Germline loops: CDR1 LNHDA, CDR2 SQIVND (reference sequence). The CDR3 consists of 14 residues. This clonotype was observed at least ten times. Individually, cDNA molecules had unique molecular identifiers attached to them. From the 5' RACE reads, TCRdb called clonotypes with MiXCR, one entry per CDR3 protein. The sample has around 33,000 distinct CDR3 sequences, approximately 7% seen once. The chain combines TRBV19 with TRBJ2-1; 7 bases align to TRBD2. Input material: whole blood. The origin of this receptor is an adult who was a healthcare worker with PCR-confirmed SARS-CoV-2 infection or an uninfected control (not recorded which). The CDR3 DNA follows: TGTGCCAGTAGTATAGATCCCGCGGGAGACGAGCAGTTCTTC. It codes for CASSIDPAGDEQFF.